These T cell receptor beta chains were read from a single sample in a study of blood T cell repertoires in COVID-19. Generated by immunoSEQ multiplex PCR, the TCRdb table keeps only in-frame clones and is missing some. The sample has 200,000 to 250,000 clones, roughly 80% seen once; the top ten hold around 3.3%. Sequencing input: peripheral blood. The receptors stem from a young woman with acute or convalescent COVID-19. Both conserved end residues are part of each CDR3. Fields, in order: clone size, J gene, D gene, V gene, CDR3 DNA, CDR3 protein. D genes are given only for firm matches. Not every row has a clone size; where given, it reads once, few, many or a size class.

clone size: -
J gene: TRBJ2-2
D gene: -
V gene: TRBV18
CDR3 DNA: TGTGCCAGCTCACCACCGGGGTCTCCTGAGTTGGCCGGGATACCTGACACCGGGGAGCTGTTTTTT
CDR3 protein: CASSPPGSPELAGIPDTGELFF

clone size: -
J gene: TRBJ2-1
D gene: -
V gene: TRBV20-1
CDR3 DNA: TGCAGTGCTAGTTCCAGCGGGTTCTCCTACAATGAGCAGTTCTTC
CDR3 protein: CSASSSGFSYNEQFF

clone size: -
J gene: TRBJ2-4
D gene: -
V gene: TRBV4-3
CDR3 DNA: TGCGCCAGCAGCCCGAGTCGAGTGTCCATCCAAAACATTCAGTACTTC
CDR3 protein: CASSPSRVSIQNIQYF

clone size: -
J gene: TRBJ2-1
D gene: -
V gene: TRBV30
CDR3 DNA: TGTGCCTGGAGTGGAGGAGCCTACAATGAGCAGTTCTTC
CDR3 protein: CAWSGGAYNEQFF

clone size: few
J gene: TRBJ1-2
D gene: -
V gene: TRBV6-6
CDR3 DNA: TGTGCCAGCAGTCTAGACCGGGGCTATGGCTACACCTTC
CDR3 protein: CASSLDRGYGYTF

clone size: many
J gene: TRBJ1-5
D gene: -
V gene: TRBV2
CDR3 DNA: TGTGCCAGCAGTGCAGAGGGTGGGGGCAATCAGCCCCAGCATTTT
CDR3 protein: CASSAEGGGNQPQHF

clone size: few
J gene: TRBJ1-1
D gene: TRBD1
V gene: TRBV11-2
CDR3 DNA: TGTGCCAGTCCGAACGGACTCGGGACAGCGAACACTGAAGCTTTCTTT
CDR3 protein: CASPNGLGTANTEAFF

clone size: -
J gene: TRBJ2-3
D gene: TRBD2
V gene: TRBV7-8
CDR3 DNA: TGTGCCAGCAGCCTATCGACTAGCGGAATCACAGATACGCAGTATTTT
CDR3 protein: CASSLSTSGITDTQYF

clone size: once
J gene: TRBJ2-5
D gene: TRBD1
V gene: TRBV4-1
CDR3 DNA: TGCGCCAGCAGCCACATGGGACAGCCGTACCAAGAGACCCAGTACTTC
CDR3 protein: CASSHMGQPYQETQYF

clone size: -
J gene: TRBJ1-3
D gene: -
V gene: TRBV12-3/TRBV12-4
CDR3 DNA: TGTGCCAGCAGTTTTGAACAGGGAAACACCATATATTTT
CDR3 protein: CASSFEQGNTIYF